Reported below is one TCR beta chain. Its antigen is currently unknown. Per the germline V gene, CDR1 is LGHNA and CDR2 is YNFKEQ. The junction had 7 bases not matched to a gene; V was cut back by 4 bases and J by 2 bases. The CDR3 has 16 residues. These data come from a study of identical twins. Study observations and caveats: Insertion counts were lower in abundant cord blood beta clonotypes, a trend that memory repertoires did not show.

Template switching, a step in the protocol, added a universal primer site, and cDNA carried unique molecular identifiers. TCRdb independently ran MiXCR on the 5' RACE reads; one entry per CDR3 protein. Of under 500,000 distinct CDR3 sequences listed, roughly an eighth were seen once; the top ten hold about 0.94%. These data also formed part of another study, on yellow fever vaccine responses in identical twins.

This rearrangement joins TRBV4-2 to TRBJ2-1; TRBD1 matches at 8 bases. The receptor's source is a woman under 30 in good health. Sequenced input: CD4+ T cells sorted from blood. The CDR3 DNA reads TGTGCCAGCAGCCCCCGGACAGGGCGGGCCTACAATGAGCAGTTCTTC. Translation: CASSPRTGRAYNEQFF.